The source of this T cell receptor beta chain is a study of cytomegalovirus exposure and HLA in healthy donors (dated by TCRdb to the late 2010s). In the study overall: An earlier analysis of several hundred of the donors reported 276 Gb of sequence data and 95 million to 130 million unique TCR beta sequences obtained from 150 million to 200 million T cells. Every discovery cohort repertoire had been produced on one sequencing platform. In the later analysis, no new phenotypic data were used to find candidate immune exposures; instead, reliance was placed on TCR beta sequences and their occurrence across donors. A later analysis re-examined previously published TCR beta repertoires from more than 550 donors and added high-resolution HLA genotyping to investigate patterns of TCR occurrence. Typing coverage differed by locus: A, B, C, DRB1 and DQB1 were typed in roughly 620-630 donors, DQA1 in 500 to 550, DPA1 in roughly 590, and DPB1 in roughly 470. Donor age, sex, ethnicity and CMV serostatus were compiled together with the repertoire data. A handful of DR-DQ haplotypes were handled as single units for association and clustering because linkage in the cohort was strong. In addition to the first cohort of 666 subjects, a separate validation cohort of 130 or so different subjects was used. Among 398 genotyped donors of the cohort, an average of approximately 240,000 unique TCR beta nucleotide sequences were sequenced per donor, around 20% of them non-productive. In an earlier analysis of about 590 of the donors, high-throughput TCR beta sequencing was used to judge whether each TCR beta V gene segment behaved as functional or pseudogenic. Of the roughly 420 genotyped donors, 75% to 85% were placed in the genetic ancestry cluster associated with self-reported Caucasian donors. An early release that covered about 600 HLA-typed donors contained around 300 gigabases of sequencing data and 75 million to 100 million unique TCR sequences. The T cell repertoires of several hundred subjects were profiled by immunosequencing and related to cytomegalovirus serostatus. The study aimed to test whether cataloging public T cell receptors could reveal signatures of past pathogen exposure. To predict cytomegalovirus infection status, the study brought together high-throughput TCR immunosequencing, statistical association of individual TCRs with disease status, and machine learning. A later genetic analysis took genome-wide SNP genotypes for 398 of the 666 donors and used that subset as a discovery cohort. HLA typing covered class I and class II loci at four-digit resolution.

Worth noting for this clone: What this receptor recognizes is not known. There are no base qualities to consult, and no much larger clone falls within one base.

The cohort was made up of 500 to 850 healthy bone marrow donors. At the time of sampling, all cohort members were nominally healthy, though unrecorded immune exposures were likely present. The donor tested CMV seropositive and was one of the 289 seropositive cohort members. A peripheral blood sample was collected from each donor, and TCR beta sequencing was performed on peripheral blood mononuclear cells. Genomic DNA was extracted from the blood cell samples with the Qiagen DNeasy Blood Extraction Kit. The method behind the library was the immunoSEQ multiplex PCR assay. The multiplex PCR relied on a mix of 60 forward primers for TCR Vbeta segments and 13 reverse primers for TCR Jbeta segments. The CDR3 region of rearranged TCR beta genes was amplified from genomic DNA by a multiplex PCR assay. Amplified TCR beta libraries were sequenced as 87-base-pair reads on the Illumina HiSeq System. As for the authors' bioinformatics: Across the 670 or so repertoires, a later analysis counted approximately 75 million unique TCR beta chains, some 11 million of which were shared by at least two donors. Raw reads were error-corrected and collapsed into unique sequences with a nearest-neighbor algorithm that merged closely related sequences to remove PCR and sequencing errors. To assign V, D and J gene segments, CDR3 sequences were aligned to IMGT reference sequences. For a sequence to be retained, a match of at least six nucleotides to both a V gene segment and a J gene segment was required. Rearrangements were classified as productive when the CDR3 lacked stop codons and remained in frame with V and J, and all other rearrangements were classified as non-productive. Following IMGT convention, CDR3 was defined as the stretch from the second conserved V-encoded cysteine to the conserved J-encoded phenylalanine. The earlier analysis of approximately 500 of the donors excluded sequences that lacked an unambiguous match to a single V gene segment. An earlier analysis of around 600 of the donors classified V segments as functional when productive rearrangements were above 56.7% and as segregating when the standard deviation between donors was above 5%. A statistical classification framework was built for diagnosing cytomegalovirus status from the catalog of TCR beta chain sequences. A later analysis assigned V and J genes by comparing TCR nucleotide sequences with IMGT/GENE-DB human TR gene sequences. In a later analysis, CDR3 sequences and most-parsimonious VDJ recombination scenarios were assigned using the TCRdist pipeline. In a later analysis, each TCR beta chain was defined by its CDR3 amino acid sequence together with its V-gene family, and reads lacking a unique V-gene family were excluded. As a way to deal with suspected cross-contamination and a sequencing artifact, a later analysis dropped under 600 nucleotide sequences that were highly shared and had low generation probability. For each public chain, a later analysis derived a clonal expansion index from normalized ranks of inferred template counts within each repertoire. Generation probabilities in a later analysis came from a VDJ recombination model fitted to out-of-frame rearrangements, and those results were checked against IGoR. A later analysis scored TCR-TCR, TCR-HLA and TCR-CMV co-occurrence with hypergeometric tests, applying a repertoire-size bias correction to TCR pairs. A later analysis estimated false discovery rates by permuting HLA or CMV assignments 20 times. In a later analysis, co-occurring TCRs were grouped using DBSCAN, with TCRdist sequence similarity added in when clustering inside HLA-allele-positive subsets. Repertoires with fewer than 30,000 or more than 120,000 public chains, plus five repertoires with anomalous nucleotide sharing, were excluded from co-occurrence clustering. TCRdb holds this immuneACCESS table with in-frame rearrangements only. Some clones are missing; in checked studies, unresolved V genes explain under half, and the rest has no known cause. V, J and clone size derive from that table, while D and trimming were established from the DNA sequence. This sample lists around 170,000 clones; 65% to 85% were detected once. The ten biggest clones cover 1.4% of the sample.

The paper as a whole reports these results and caveats: Compared with equally common non-associated chains, HLA-associated TCR beta chains in a later analysis were more clonally expanded and had lower generation probabilities. A further reported finding was that TCR beta sequences accurately predicted the HLA-A and HLA-B alleles for most subjects in the first cohort. CMV serostatus was the only immune exposure information available for the cohort. A cluster of highly shared sequence variants was judged likely to represent a technical artifact of the sequencing pipeline. While some public TCRs were present in many individuals, most TCR sequences turned up only very rarely across donors. Strong co-occurrence of HLA alleles, especially DR and DQ, made assigning TCR associations to individual alleles difficult. A later genetic analysis associated a missense DCLRE1C variant with V-gene and J-gene trimming of TCR beta chains, and an independent cohort replicated the association. A later genetic analysis reported fewer N-insertions in productive TCRs among donors in an Asian-associated ancestry cluster than the roughly 620-donor mean. In a later analysis, some 17,000 TCR beta sequences were associated with specific HLA alleles at a false discovery rate of 0.05. Most CMV-associated TCR beta chains appeared to be HLA-restricted in a later analysis, and the HLA associations seemed to be driven largely by CMV exposure. An earlier analysis of some 590 of the donors showed that most TCR beta V segments appeared in productive rearrangements either about 87% or about 30% of the time, which broadly matched IMGT annotations. Only TCR beta chains were sequenced in this cohort, and the absence of alpha or paired-chain data limited detectable features. In a later analysis, the rate of TCR association differed among HLA loci, with DRB1 alleles having the most associated TCRs and HLA-C alleles having the fewest. The classifier was reported to diagnose cytomegalovirus status with high specificity and sensitivity in both the original cohort and the validation cohort. Presence/absence analyses assumed roughly uniform sequencing depth across donors, an assumption that may not hold. A total of about 150 TCR beta chains were listed by the study as associated with cytomegalovirus. In vitro tests confirmed that a few of the cytomegalovirus-associated TCR beta chains recognize cytomegalovirus antigens. Because HLA typing was missing for some donors at each locus, association tests included only the typed subset. Some IMGT-functional V segments, including TRBV6-2 and TRBV6-3, could not be distinguished by the 87-base-pair reads and were therefore excluded. In a later analysis, several top co-occurrence clusters were reported to appear linked to parvovirus B19, influenza, CMV and Epstein-Barr virus. Because counts were too low, more than 15 rarely observed V segments, including chromosome 9 orphons, were excluded from the earlier analysis of around 590 of the donors. Correlated functional status among segregating V segments might reflect linkage disequilibrium, but an unknown experimental factor could not be ruled out. The authors suggested that the approach could potentially be extended to other disease states and immunological phenotypes.

Taken from cysteine to phenylalanine, the CDR3 has 15 residues. Only the CDR3 part of the read is kept: 45 bases, read in frame from the first base. Based on the germline V gene (reference sequence), the CDR1 and CDR2 sequences are PRHDT and FYEKMQ. V trim: 3 bases; J trim: 1 base; unmatched bases: 3. The sequence was collected from a girl aged 5-17 years in good health and CMV-seropositive. The chain links TRBV13 with TRBJ2-5; TRBD1 matches 9 bases in the middle. Sample: PBMCs. The CDR3 amino acid sequence is: CASSLDRGFQETQYF. The DNA sequence follows: TGTGCCAGCAGCTTGGACAGGGGCTTCCAAGAGACCCAGTACTTC.